The text below deals with one T cell receptor beta chain. Its antigen is still unknown. Germline is not matched at one junction end, which may reflect a read error. This sample is part of a study of cytomegalovirus exposure and HLA in healthy donors (dated by TCRdb to 2016 to 2017). The study in broad terms: According to an earlier analysis of 587 of the donors, 150 million to 200 million T cells yielded 117 million unique TCR beta sequences and approximately 280 Gb of sequence data. Of the roughly 410 genotyped donors, 65% to 90% were placed in the genetic ancestry cluster associated with self-reported Caucasian donors. Class I and class II HLA loci were covered by the typing at four-digit resolution. Rather than using new phenotypic data, the later analysis identified candidate immune exposures from TCR beta sequences and from how often those sequences occurred across donors. Donor age, sex, ethnicity and CMV serostatus were collected together with the repertoire data. About 280 gigabases of sequencing data and around 85 million unique TCR sequences made up an early release that covered approximately 700 HLA-typed donors. A later analysis re-analyzed previously published TCR beta repertoires from 666 donors and added high-resolution HLA genotyping to study TCR occurrence patterns. The number of typed donors differed by locus: roughly 629-640 for A, B, C, DRB1 and DQB1; approximately 540 for DQA1; approximately 600 for DPA1; and some 450 for DPB1. The study combined high-throughput TCR immunosequencing, statistical association of individual TCRs with disease status, and machine learning to predict cytomegalovirus infection status. A few DR-DQ haplotypes were treated as single units for association and clustering because of strong linkage in the cohort. The study used immunosequencing to profile the T cell repertoires of more than 650 subjects and linked those repertoires to cytomegalovirus serostatus. Every repertoire in the discovery cohort had been generated on one and the same sequencing platform. To decide whether each TCR beta V gene segment behaved as functional or pseudogenic, an earlier analysis of some 600 of the donors relied on high-throughput TCR beta sequencing. Besides the first cohort of some 670 subjects, a separate validation cohort made up of 120 or so different subjects was used. Genome-wide SNP genotypes for about 60% of the 666 donors were used in a later genetic analysis, which treated that subset as a discovery cohort. The study was designed to test whether signatures of past pathogen exposure could be identified by cataloging public T cell receptors. Among 300 to 450 genotyped donors of the cohort, an average of 235,054 unique TCR beta nucleotide sequences were sequenced per donor, around 20% of them non-productive. What the research found in general, with its limitations: Because HLA typing was unavailable for some donors at each locus, only the typed subset was used in association tests. The study gave a list of under 200 TCR beta chains associated with cytomegalovirus. Because counts were too low, roughly 17 rarely observed V segments, including chromosome 9 orphons, were left out of the earlier analysis of a few hundred of the donors. Strong co-occurrence of HLA alleles, especially DR and DQ, made assigning TCR associations to individual alleles difficult. In a later analysis, the rate of TCR association differed among HLA loci, with DRB1 alleles having the most associated TCRs and HLA-C alleles having the fewest. At a false discovery rate of 0.05, a later analysis linked 15,000 to 20,000 TCR beta sequences to specific HLA alleles. The classifier was reported to diagnose cytomegalovirus status with high specificity and sensitivity in both the original and validation cohorts. Most CMV-associated TCR beta chains appeared to be HLA-restricted in a later analysis, and the HLA associations seemed to be driven largely by CMV exposure. A cluster of highly shared sequence variants was judged likely to be a technical artifact of the sequencing pipeline. Linkage disequilibrium might explain the correlated functional status among segregating V segments, but an unknown experimental factor could not be ruled out. A further reported finding was that TCR beta sequences accurately predicted the HLA-A and HLA-B alleles for most subjects in the first cohort. A later analysis found that HLA-associated TCR beta chains were more clonally expanded and had lower generation probabilities than equally common non-associated chains. It was suggested by the authors that the approach could potentially be generalized to other disease states and immunological phenotypes. Broadly in line with IMGT annotations, most TCR beta V segments showed up in productive rearrangements about 87% or about 30% of the time in an earlier analysis of around 600 of the donors. Most TCR sequences were observed very rarely across donors, whereas some public TCRs were present in many individuals. Roughly uniform sequencing depth across donors was assumed in presence/absence analyses, although this assumption may not hold. According to a later analysis, parvovirus B19, influenza, CMV and Epstein-Barr virus appeared linked to several top co-occurrence clusters. A few of the identified cytomegalovirus-associated TCR beta chains were confirmed in vitro to be specific for cytomegalovirus antigens. A later genetic analysis reported fewer N-insertions in productive TCRs among donors in an Asian-associated ancestry cluster than the roughly 620-donor mean. Only TCR beta chains were sequenced in this cohort, and the absence of alpha or paired-chain data limited detectable features. CMV serostatus was the only immune exposure information available for the cohort. Because the 87-base-pair reads could not distinguish some IMGT-functional V segments, including TRBV6-2 and TRBV6-3, those segments were excluded. A later genetic analysis associated a missense DCLRE1C variant with V-gene and J-gene trimming of TCR beta chains, and an independent cohort replicated the association.

CDR1 and CDR2 are drawn from the germline V gene (reference sequence): SGHNT, YYREEE. The CDR3 sequence holds 18 residues, the cysteine and phenylalanine included. Of the read, only the CDR3 DNA is kept; its 54 bases are in frame from base 1. Libraries came from the immunoSEQ multiplex PCR assay. For the multiplex PCR, a mixture combining 60 forward primers for TCR Vbeta segments and 13 reverse primers for TCR Jbeta segments was used. Amplification of the CDR3 region of rearranged TCR beta genes was performed with a multiplex PCR assay on genomic DNA. The amplified TCR beta libraries were sequenced on the Illumina HiSeq System as 87-base-pair reads. In the original analysis: A later analysis counted around 72 million unique TCR beta chains across the 500 to 850 repertoires, and approximately 11 million of these chains were shared by at least two donors. Raw reads were error-corrected and collapsed into unique sequences with a nearest-neighbor algorithm that merged closely related sequences to remove PCR and sequencing errors. V, D and J gene segments were assigned by aligning CDR3 sequences to IMGT reference sequences. For a sequence to be retained, a match of at least six nucleotides to both a V gene segment and a J gene segment was required. A rearrangement counted as productive if the CDR3 had no stop codons and remained in frame with V and J, and every other rearrangement counted as non-productive. CDR3 was defined by IMGT convention, running from the second conserved V-encoded cysteine to the conserved J-encoded phenylalanine. The earlier analysis of about 500 of the donors excluded sequences that lacked an unambiguous match to a single V gene segment. In an earlier analysis of 587 of the donors, V segments were called functional above 56.7% productive rearrangements and were called segregating when the between-donor standard deviation exceeded 5%. To diagnose cytomegalovirus status from the catalog of TCR beta chain sequences, a statistical classification framework was built. In a later analysis, V and J genes were assigned by comparing TCR nucleotide sequences against IMGT/GENE-DB human TR gene sequences. In a later analysis, CDR3 sequences and most-parsimonious VDJ recombination scenarios were assigned using the TCRdist pipeline. In a later analysis, each TCR beta chain was defined by its CDR3 amino acid sequence together with its V-gene family, and reads lacking a unique V-gene family were excluded. In a later analysis, 450 to 600 highly shared, low-generation-probability nucleotide sequences were removed to address suspected cross-contamination and a sequencing artifact. In a later analysis, a clonal expansion index was calculated for each public chain from normalized within-repertoire ranks of inferred template counts. In a later analysis, generation probabilities were computed using a VDJ recombination model fitted to out-of-frame rearrangements, and the results were checked against IGoR. In a later analysis, hypergeometric tests were used to score TCR-TCR, TCR-HLA and TCR-CMV co-occurrence, with a repertoire-size bias correction applied to TCR pairs. In a later analysis, false discovery rates were estimated by permuting HLA or CMV assignments 20 times. In a later analysis, co-occurring TCRs were grouped using DBSCAN, and TCRdist sequence similarity was added for clustering within HLA-allele-positive subsets. Repertoires with fewer than 30,000 or more than 120,000 public chains, plus five repertoires with anomalous nucleotide sharing, were excluded from co-occurrence clustering. As stored in TCRdb, this immuneACCESS dataset retains in-frame rearrangements with V and J assigned. A fraction of the clones does not appear; measured against another copy, unresolved V genes explain less than half of the discrepancy, and the remainder lacks a known reason. V and J calls and clone size are those listed in that table; D and trimming were worked out from the DNA. Across this sample there are a few hundred thousand clones, with roughly 80% seen only once. About 3.1% of the sample is held by the ten biggest clonotypes.

The cohort was made up of under 800 healthy bone marrow donors. At the time of sampling, all cohort members were nominally healthy, though unrecorded immune exposures were likely present. The donor was CMV seronegative and was included in the group of about 400 seronegative cohort members. Every donor gave a peripheral blood sample, and the peripheral blood mononuclear cells from that sample were used for TCR beta sequencing. The Qiagen DNeasy Blood Extraction Kit was used to extract genomic DNA from the blood cell samples. In this chain, TRBV5-4 is recombined with TRBJ2-6; the D region possibly corresponds to TRBD1 (6 bases align). What was sequenced was PBMCs. This sequence originates from a man aged 25-45 years in good health and CMV-seronegative. The DNA sequence follows: TGTGCCAGCAGCTTGGGGGCCACAGGGCGGCCTGGGGCCAGCGTCCTGACTTTC. This codes for CASSLGATGRPGASVLTF.